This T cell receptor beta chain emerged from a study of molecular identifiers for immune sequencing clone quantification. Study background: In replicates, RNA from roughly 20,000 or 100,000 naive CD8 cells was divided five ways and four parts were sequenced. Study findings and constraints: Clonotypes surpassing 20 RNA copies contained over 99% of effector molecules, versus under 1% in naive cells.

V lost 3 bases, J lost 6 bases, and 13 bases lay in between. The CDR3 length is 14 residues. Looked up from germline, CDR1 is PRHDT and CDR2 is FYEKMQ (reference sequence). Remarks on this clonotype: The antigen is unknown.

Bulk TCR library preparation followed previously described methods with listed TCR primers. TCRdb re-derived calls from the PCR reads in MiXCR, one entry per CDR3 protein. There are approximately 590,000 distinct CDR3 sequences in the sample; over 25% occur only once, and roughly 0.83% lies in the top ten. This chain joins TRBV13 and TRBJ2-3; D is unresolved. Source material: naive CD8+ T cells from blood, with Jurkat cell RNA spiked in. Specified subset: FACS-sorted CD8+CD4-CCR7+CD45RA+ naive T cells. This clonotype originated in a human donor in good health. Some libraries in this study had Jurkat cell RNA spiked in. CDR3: CASSFWRSRDTQYF. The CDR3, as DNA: TGTGCCAGCAGCTTTTGGCGGTCAAGGGATACGCAGTATTTT.